The next 30 T cell receptor beta chains were all read from a single sample in a study of blood T cell repertoires in COVID-19 (dated by TCRdb to 2020 to 2022). Libraries were constructed by the immunoSEQ multiplex PCR assay. TCRdb provides this immuneACCESS table in a form limited to in-frame rearrangements. Some clones are lacking; in checked studies, under half of them reflect an unresolved V gene, and why the rest are absent is not known. Here the sample has approximately 150,000 clones; approximately 90% occur a single time. The ten largest make up roughly 1.6% of the sample. Sequenced sample: peripheral blood. The receptor source for this set is a human donor in a cohort sampled during active COVID-19.

The rearrangement links TRBV5-4 to TRBJ2-7, with a weak D call TRBD2 (7 bases). The CDR3 runs to 14 residues. Deletions cut 1 base from V and 6 bases from J, with 14 bases between. Looked up from germline, CDR1 is SGHNT and CDR2 is YYREEE (reference sequence). CDR3 sequence: CASSLRGALSEQYF. The CDR3 DNA reads as TGTGCCAGCAGCTTGCGGGGGGCACTCTCCGAGCAGTACTTC.

This rearrangement joins TRBV5-1 to TRBJ2-3, with TRBD2 matching over 11 bases. V lost 0 bases, J lost 3 bases, and 6 bases stayed unmatched. This CDR3 comprises 17 residues. The germline V gene has CDR1 SGHRS and CDR2 YFSETQ. As DNA, the CDR3 is TGCGCCAGCAGCTTGGGGCTAGCGGGGGGAAAGACAGATACGCAGTATTTT. It encodes CASSLGLAGGKTDTQYF.

The V and J genes are TRBV2 and TRBJ2-1, with 11 bases identical to TRBD2. Germline lookup yields CDR1 SNHLY and CDR2 FYNNEI. V lost 2 bases and J lost 9; bases outside the gene matches: 3. The CDR3 contains 14 residues. The CDR3 here is CASSELAGGLEQFF. CDR3 coding DNA: TGTGCCAGCAGTGAACTAGCGGGGGGCCTTGAGCAGTTCTTC.

The chain couples TRBV20-1 to TRBJ1-3, with no clear D. Trimming cost V 1 base and J 4 bases, with 2 bases left between them. This CDR3 region has 11 residues. Germline CDR1 is DFQATT and CDR2 is SNEGSKA (reference sequence). This CDR3 is CSARVGNTIYF. The DNA of the CDR3 is TGCAGTGCTAGAGTAGGAAACACCATATATTTT.

J is TRBJ1-5 and V is TRBV28; 9 bases map to TRBD1. Germline values: CDR1 MDHEN, CDR2 SYDVKM. CDR3 size: 15 residues. Trimming took 6 bases from V and 6 from J; bases not matched to a gene: 9. The CDR3 bases are TGTGCCAGCAGCGACGGACAGGGGCGGTTTCAGCCCCAGCATTTT. Translating gives CASSDGQGRFQPQHF.

V is TRBV6-5 and J is TRBJ1-5, with a possible D match to TRBD1 (5 bases). V gave up 5 bases and J gave up 5 bases, with 10 bases separating them. Per the germline V gene, CDR1 is MNHEY and CDR2 is SVGAGI. The CDR3 covers 13 residues. CDR3 nucleotides: TGTGCCAGCAGTCGCTTCAGGGATCAGCCCCAGCATTTT. Its translation: CASSRFRDQPQHF.

J is TRBJ2-7 and V is TRBV7-2; TRBD2 matches 8 bases. Germline-derived CDR1 and CDR2 are SGHTA and FQGNSA. The CDR3 contains 15 residues. V lost 5 bases, J lost 2 bases, and 8 bases stayed unmatched. CDR3 bases: TGTGCCAGCAGCACCGGGGGGGGGTTCCCCTACGAGCAGTACTTC. Its protein product is CASSTGGGFPYEQYF.

This chain joins TRBV3-1 (or the pseudogene TRBV3-2) and TRBJ1-2, with D possibly matching TRBD1 (6 bases). The CDR3 runs 14 residues. The germline CDR1 and CDR2 sequences are LGHDT and YNNKEL (reference sequence). Trimming took 7 bases from V and 3 from J, leaving 15 bases between them. Here the CDR3 DNA reads TGTGCCAGCACCACAGGGCAGGGGTACTATGGCTACACCTTC. Protein product: CASTTGQGYYGYTF.

This clone has a single count. The gene calls are TRBV12-5 and TRBJ2-7, with 7 positions matching TRBD1. Germline V gene sequence: CDR1 LGHNT, CDR2 FRNRAP. V trimming: 3 bases; J trimming: 3 bases; junction bases outside the gene matches: 26. The CDR3 spans 21 residues. The CDR3 DNA reads TGTGCTAGTGGTTTTTTCCGAAAGAACCCGAGACCCGGACAGGAAAACTACGAGCAGTACTTC. Protein product: CASGFFRKNPRPGQENYEQYF.

The chain combines TRBV5-4 with TRBJ1-6; D perhaps matches TRBD1 (5 bases). In germline, CDR1 is SGHNT, CDR2 YYREEE (reference sequence). V was cut by 2 bases and J by 7 bases, with 13 bases left in between. This CDR3 is built from 15 residues. CDR3 region: CASSFSGAGNSPLHF. The DNA of the CDR3 is TGTGCCAGCAGCTTCTCCGGGGCGGGGAATTCACCCCTCCACTTT.

The chain has TRBV7-3 and TRBJ1-1; perhaps TRBD1 as D (6 bases). The CDR3 contains 13 residues. V was clipped by 5 bases and J by 4 bases, with 11 bases between them. Per the germline V gene, CDR1 is SGHTA and CDR2 is FQGTGA. CDR3 protein: CASSVGQFTEAFF. As DNA, the CDR3 is TGTGCCAGCAGCGTAGGACAGTTCACTGAAGCTTTCTTT.

V gene TRBV7-6 combines with J gene TRBJ2-7; 8 positions agree with TRBD1. CDR3 length equals 19 residues. Per germline, CDR1 SGHVS and CDR2 FNYEAQ. V shed 2 bases and J 1 base; nucleotides not matched to a gene: 16. As DNA, the CDR3 is TGTGCCAGCAGCTTACCGTGGACAGGGATTCCCCAAGTGTCCTACGAGCAGTACTTC. Translating it yields CASSLPWTGIPQVSYEQYF.

The genes are TRBV2 and TRBJ1-6; D not certain. There are 11 residues in the CDR3. Germline CDR1 is SNHLY and CDR2 is FYNNEI. The germline V and J ends were trimmed by 7 bases and 13 bases, with 11 bases remaining between them. DNA for the CDR3: TGTGCCAGCACCTCCCAGTTCCCCCTCCACTTT. Its protein is CASTSQFPLHF. Filled out from reference TRBV2 and TRBJ1-6, the complete variable domain reads EPEVTQTPSHQVTQMGQEVILRCVPISNHLYFYWYRQILGQKVEFLVSFYNNEISEKSEIFDDQFSVERPDGSNFTLKIRSTKLEDSAMYFCASTSQFPLHFGNGTRLTVT.

J is TRBJ1-2 and V is TRBV6-1; tentatively, D is TRBD1 (5 bases). Deletions cut 3 bases from V and 6 bases from J, with 11 bases between. Germline V gives CDR1 MNHNS, CDR2 SASEGT. The CDR3 spans 13 residues. The CDR3 nucleotides read TGTGCCAGCAGTGAGGGGGGGGAGGATGGCTACACCTTC. Its translation is CASSEGGEDGYTF.

The rearrangement joins TRBV27 to TRBJ1-5, with 7 bases fitting TRBD1. Germline V gene sequence: CDR1 MNHEY, CDR2 SMNVEV (reference sequence). The CDR3 has 17 residues. V gave up 4 bases and J gave up 11 bases; unmatched junction bases: 20. In DNA, the CDR3 is TGTGCCAGCAGTTCAATTTGGCGACAGGGCCCCTTATGGACCCAGCATTTT. Its protein is CASSSIWRQGPLWTQHF.

The chain employs TRBV6-2 or TRBV6-3 and TRBJ1-2, with D perhaps TRBD1 (5 bases). Germline V lookup: CDR1 MNHEY, CDR2 SVGEGT. V lost 6 bases and J lost 4, with 9 bases in between. The CDR3 spans 12 residues. In DNA form, the CDR3 reads TGTGCCAGCAGCACCGACAGCTATGGCTACACCTTC. Protein product: CASSTDSYGYTF.

V and J are TRBV5-4 and TRBJ2-1; maybe TRBD2 (5 bases). The CDR3 is 17 residues long. Per germline, CDR1 SGHNT and CDR2 YYREEE (reference sequence). With 4 bases removed from V and 0 bases from J, the gap between germline ends came to 17 bases. This CDR3 is CASSLLLRGYSYNEQFF. The CDR3 DNA reads as TGTGCCAGCAGCCTGCTACTTCGCGGGTACTCCTACAATGAGCAGTTCTTC. The complete variable domain, with remaining parts taken from reference TRBV5-4 and TRBJ2-1, reads ETGVTQSPTHLIKTRGQQVTLRCSSQSGHNTVSWYQQALGQGPQFIFQYYREEENGRGNFPPRFSGLQFPNYSSELNVNALELDDSALYLCASSLLLRGYSYNEQFFGPGTRLTVL.

The J gene is TRBJ2-3, the V gene TRBV11-2; weak D call: TRBD1 (6 bases). Germline assignment: CDR1 SGHAT and CDR2 FQNNGV. The CDR3 totals 16 residues. V was shortened by 5 bases and J by 2 bases, with 17 bases between the two germline ends. The CDR3 nucleotides read TGTGCCAGCAGCGACACGGTGGGGGCGCACACAGATACGCAGTATTTT. Its translation is CASSDTVGAHTDTQYF.

This chain joins TRBV4-3 and TRBJ1-4, with D possibly matching TRBD1 (6 bases). V was cut by 0 bases and J by 5 bases, with 13 bases left in between. The CDR3 is made up of 16 amino acids. Germline-derived CDR1 and CDR2 are LGHNA and YSLEER. CDR3 amino acids: CASSQDGQGLNEKLFF. CDR3 coding DNA: TGCGCCAGCAGCCAAGATGGGCAGGGGTTGAATGAAAAACTGTTTTTT.

A few counts support this clone. No conserved phenylalanine or tryptophan ends this CDR3, so it is likely a read error. The limits of the CDR3 on the DNA are not certain, so only TCRdb's listed CDR3 is given. This chain links TRBV7-6 with TRBJ1-6. Germline V lookup: CDR1 SGHVS, CDR2 FNYEAQ. The CDR3 has 12 amino acids, counting both end residues. CDR3: CASSLGDDSSLP.

V gene TRBV29-1 combines with J gene TRBJ2-7, with TRBD1 identical over 7 bases. Losses at the gene ends were 6 bases for V and 2 bases for J; bases not matched to a gene: 10. The CDR3 contains 14 residues. Germline CDR1 reads SQVTM; CDR2 reads ANQGSEA. The CDR3 DNA sequence: TGCAGCGTCGAAAAGACAGGGAGCACCTACGAGCAGTACTTC. Its protein is CSVEKTGSTYEQYF.

This chain uses TRBV3-1 (or the pseudogene TRBV3-2) with TRBJ2-5, with D possibly TRBD1 on 6 matching bases. V was clipped by 1 base and J by 5 bases, with 14 bases between them. The CDR3 runs to 15 residues. Germline CDR1 reads LGHDT; CDR2 reads YNNKEL (reference sequence). The CDR3 coding sequence is TGTGCCAGCAGCCAAGTGCAGGGGAGTCGGGAGACCCAGTACTTC. Encoded protein: CASSQVQGSRETQYF.

The V gene is TRBV10-2, the J gene TRBJ2-5; 14 nucleotides align to TRBD2. V lost 8 bases, J lost 2 bases, and 1 base stayed unmatched. Germline V lookup: CDR1 WSHSY, CDR2 SAAADI. The CDR3 length is 14 residues. In nucleotides, the CDR3 is TGCGCCAGCGGACTAGCGGGGGGACAAGAGACCCAGTACTTC. Protein: CASGLAGGQETQYF.

The chain recombines TRBV7-9 with TRBJ2-1; TRBD1 agrees at 9 bases. V gave up 6 bases and J gave up 3 bases; unmatched junction bases: 9. The CDR3 extends over 16 amino acids. CDR1 is SEHNR and CDR2 is FQNEAQ in the germline V gene (reference sequence). The CDR3 coding sequence is TGTGCCAGCAGTTCCGGAGGGGACAGGGACTACAATGAGCAGTTCTTC. Translated, it gives CASSSGGDRDYNEQFF.

As DNA, the CDR3 is TGTGCCAGCAGTATAGACAGTTCAAGCGACTACAATGAGCAGTTCTTC. Amino acid sequence: CASSIDSSSDYNEQFF. This rearrangement joins TRBV27 to TRBJ2-1, with D tentatively TRBD1 (5 bases). The CDR3 covers 16 residues. Germline V CDR1 and CDR2: MNHEY, SMNVEV (reference sequence). Trimming stripped 5 bases from V and 3 bases from J, with 17 bases between.

This clone occurred a few times. The rearrangement uses TRBV14 and TRBJ1-6; TRBD1 might be the D (6 bases). V was cut by 0 bases and J by 9 bases, with 12 bases left in between. Looked up from germline, CDR1 is SGHDN and CDR2 is FVKESK. This CDR3 has 15 amino acids. Here the CDR3 reads CASSQDGRGGSPLHF. The CDR3 DNA sequence: TGTGCCAGCAGCCAAGATGGGAGGGGGGGTTCACCCCTCCACTTT.

The chain couples TRBV6-5 to TRBJ2-7; 7 nucleotides agree with TRBD1. Looked up from germline, CDR1 is MNHEY and CDR2 is SVGAGI. The CDR3 extends over 15 amino acids. V gave up 7 bases and J gave up 2 bases; unmatched junction bases: 11. The CDR3 sequence: CASTRRDREAYEQYF. DNA of the CDR3: TGTGCCAGCACCCGAAGGGACAGAGAGGCCTACGAGCAGTACTTC.

CDR3 coding DNA: TGTGCCAGCAGCTTAGAGGGACAGGGGCCTAACTATGGCTACACCTTC. This translates into CASSLEGQGPNYGYTF. This chain connects TRBV7-6 to TRBJ1-2; 10 bases line up with TRBD1. The V and J ends lost 1 base and 0 bases, in that order; junction bases with no gene match: 2. Germline lookup yields CDR1 SGHVS and CDR2 FNYEAQ. The CDR3 runs to 16 residues.

The sample holds a few counts of this clone. The chain carries TRBV27 and TRBJ1-6; 7 nucleotides agree with TRBD1. Unmatched junction bases numbered 8, after V lost 5 bases and J lost 7 bases. The CDR3 runs to 15 residues. The germline V gene encodes CDR1 MNHEY and CDR2 SMNVEV (reference sequence). DNA for the CDR3: TGTGCCAGCAGTCCGCAGACAGGGATGAATTCACCCCTCCACTTT. Protein sequence: CASSPQTGMNSPLHF.

This chain uses TRBV18 with TRBJ2-2; D is uncertain. V was shortened by 3 bases and J by 1 base, with 12 bases between the two germline ends. CDR3 length: 16 amino acids. Germline V gene lookup returns CDR1 KGHSH and CDR2 LQKENI. CDR3 coding DNA: TGTGCCAGCTCACCTTTTACAGATCTGAACACCGGGGAGCTGTTTTTT. Residues: CASSPFTDLNTGELFF.